This TCR beta chain was documented in a study of shared clonotypes between healthy human individuals. The method was immunoSEQ multiplex PCR; TCRdb's version includes in-frame clones alone and lacks a portion of them. The table lists 1.6 million or so clones, 95% to 97% of them singletons. The origin of this receptor is a man aged 25 to 40 in good health. Material for sequencing was naive CD4+ T cells sorted from blood. Subset defined: CD45RA+ positively selected.

The chain's CDR3 is CASRAGATYSNQPQHF. The CDR3 coding sequence is TGTGCCAGTCGAGCAGGGGCCACATATAGCAATCAGCCCCAGCATTTT. The genes are TRBV19 and TRBJ1-5; possible D gene TRBD1, 6 bases. Trimming removed 8 bases at V and 0 bases at J, with 17 bases between. The CDR3 has 16 amino acids. Germline-derived CDR1 and CDR2 are LNHDA and SQIVND (reference sequence).